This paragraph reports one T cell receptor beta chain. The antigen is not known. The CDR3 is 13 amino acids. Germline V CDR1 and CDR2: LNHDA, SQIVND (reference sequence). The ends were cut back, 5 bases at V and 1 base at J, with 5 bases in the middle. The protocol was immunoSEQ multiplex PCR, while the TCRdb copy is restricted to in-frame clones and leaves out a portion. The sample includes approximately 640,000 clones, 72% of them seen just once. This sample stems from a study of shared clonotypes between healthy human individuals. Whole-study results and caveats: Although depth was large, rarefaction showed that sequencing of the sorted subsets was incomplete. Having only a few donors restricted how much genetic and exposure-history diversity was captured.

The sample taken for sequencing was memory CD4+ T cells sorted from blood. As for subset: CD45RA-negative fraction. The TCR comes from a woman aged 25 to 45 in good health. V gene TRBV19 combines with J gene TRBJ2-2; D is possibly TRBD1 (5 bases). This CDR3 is CASSQGNTGELFF. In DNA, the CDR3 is TGTGCCAGTAGTCAGGGGAACACCGGGGAGCTGTTTTTT. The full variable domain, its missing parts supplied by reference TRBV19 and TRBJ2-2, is DGGITQSPKYLFRKEGQNVTLSCEQNLNHDAMYWYRQDPGQGLRLIYYSQIVNDFQKGDIAEGYSVSREKKESFPLTVTSAQKNPTAFYLCASSQGNTGELFFGEGSRLTVL.